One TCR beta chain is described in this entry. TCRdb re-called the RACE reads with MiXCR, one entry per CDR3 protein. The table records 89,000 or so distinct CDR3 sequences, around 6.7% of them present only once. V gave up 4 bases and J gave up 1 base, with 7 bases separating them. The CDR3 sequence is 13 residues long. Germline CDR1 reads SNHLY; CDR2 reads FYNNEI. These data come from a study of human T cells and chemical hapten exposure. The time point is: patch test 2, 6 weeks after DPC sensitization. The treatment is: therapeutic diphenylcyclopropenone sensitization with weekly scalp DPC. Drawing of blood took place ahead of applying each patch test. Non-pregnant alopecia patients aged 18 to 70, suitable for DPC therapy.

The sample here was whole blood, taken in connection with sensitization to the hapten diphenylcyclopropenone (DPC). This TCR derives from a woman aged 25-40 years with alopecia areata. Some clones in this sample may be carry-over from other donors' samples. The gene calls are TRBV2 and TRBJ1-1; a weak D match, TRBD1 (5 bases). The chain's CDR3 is CASSGTTNTEAFF. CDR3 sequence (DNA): TGTGCCAGCAGTGGGACAACGAACACTGAAGCTTTCTTT.